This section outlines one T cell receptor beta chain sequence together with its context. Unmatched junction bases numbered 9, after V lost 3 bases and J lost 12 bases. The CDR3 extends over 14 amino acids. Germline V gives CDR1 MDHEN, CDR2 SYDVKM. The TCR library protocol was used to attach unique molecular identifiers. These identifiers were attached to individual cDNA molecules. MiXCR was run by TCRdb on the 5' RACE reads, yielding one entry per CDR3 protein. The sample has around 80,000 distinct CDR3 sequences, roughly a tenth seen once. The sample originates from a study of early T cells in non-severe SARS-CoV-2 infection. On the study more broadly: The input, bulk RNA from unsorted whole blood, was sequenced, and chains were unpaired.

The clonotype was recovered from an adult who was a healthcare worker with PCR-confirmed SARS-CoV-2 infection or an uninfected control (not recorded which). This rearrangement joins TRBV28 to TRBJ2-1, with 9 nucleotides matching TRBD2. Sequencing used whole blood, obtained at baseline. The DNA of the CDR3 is TGTGCCAGCAGTTTGGTCCTAGCGGGAATTTCGCAGTTCTTC. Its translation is CASSLVLAGISQFF.